This TCR beta chain was recovered during a study of human T cells and chemical hapten exposure. The wider study: Minor volume differences among pooled libraries chiefly drove per-sample TCR yield variation.

Details on this clonotype: The junction departs from the called germline gene at one end, perhaps through a read error.

Noted time point: patch test 3, about 24 weeks after DPC sensitization. Treatment in this sample: therapeutic diphenylcyclopropenone sensitization with weekly scalp DPC. One entry per CDR3 protein results from TCRdb running MiXCR on the RACE reads. This table has roughly 100,000 distinct CDR3 sequences, roughly a third appearing once. Germline CDR1 and CDR2: SSHAT and FNYEAQ (reference sequence). The CDR3 sequence is 17 residues long. The sequence was collected from a man aged 35 to 55 with alopecia areata. Some clones in this sample may be carry-over from other donors' samples. The source was whole blood, collected in connection with sensitization to the hapten diphenylcyclopropenone (DPC). V gene TRBV7-7 combines with J gene TRBJ2-4; a weak D match, TRBD1 (5 bases). CDR3 in amino acids: CASSLRGHSLAKNIQYF. CDR3 in DNA: TGTGCTAGCAGCTTGAGAGGACATAGTCTAGCCAAAAACATTCAGTACTTC.